This is a list of T cell receptor beta chains from one sample in a study of blood T cell repertoires in COVID-19. The repertoire was sequenced with immunoSEQ multiplex PCR; TCRdb's copy has only in-frame clones and lacks some. Here the sample spans roughly 97,000 clones, about nine tenths being singletons. The sample was peripheral blood. These receptors were obtained from a man aged 55-75 years with acute or convalescent COVID-19. The CDR3 runs from the conserved cysteine through the conserved F or W. Fields, in order: clone size, J gene, D gene, CDR3 length, V gene, CDR3 DNA, CDR3 protein. D genes are given only for firm matches. Where a row states a size, it is once, few, many or the class of an expanded clone; other rows omit it.

NA TRBJ2-3 TRBD2 17 TRBV3-1/TRBV3-2 TGTGCCAGCAGCCCTGGGACTAGCGGGGGGTCGGTAGATACGCAGTATTTT CASSPGTSGGSVDTQYF
NA TRBJ1-1 NA 16 TRBV27 TGTGCCAGCAGTACGCACTTGGTCGGTGGGAACACTGAAGCTTTCTTT CASSTHLVGGNTEAFF
NA TRBJ1-2 TRBD1 13 TRBV29-1 TGCAGCGTTGTGGTGTGGGACAGGGGTGGCTACACCTTC CSVVVWDRGGYTF
NA TRBJ2-2 TRBD1 15 TRBV5-1 TGCGCCAGCAGCCCCGCGACAGGGGCCACCGGGGAGCTGTTTTTT CASSPATGATGELFF
NA TRBJ1-6 NA 15 TRBV6-5 TGTGCCAGCAGCCCCCCAGGACATCGGAATTCACCCCTCCACTTT CASSPPGHRNSPLHF
NA TRBJ1-4 NA 14 TRBV27 TGTGCCAGCAGCCTTACGTCTTATCAGGAAAAACTGTTTTTT CASSLTSYQEKLFF
NA TRBJ2-5 NA 15 TRBV6-5 TGTGCCAGCAGTCCCCCGAGGGGGGGAGAAGAGACCCAGTACTTC CASSPPRGGEETQYF
NA TRBJ2-6 TRBD1 17 TRBV7-9 TGTGCCAGCAGCCCCCGACAGGGACCCTCTGGGGCCAACGTCCTGACTTTC CASSPRQGPSGANVLTF
NA TRBJ2-2 NA 16 TRBV18 TGTGCCAGCTCACCGACCGATAAAAACAGTGGCGGGGAGCTGTTTTTT CASSPTDKNSGGELFF
NA TRBJ1-1 NA 14 TRBV19 TGTGCCAGTAGTCAAAGGACACGGCGCACTGAAGCTTTCTTT CASSQRTRRTEAFF
NA TRBJ2-7 NA 12 TRBV7-9 TGTGCCAGCAGCCCGGCAGGGGACGAGCAGTACTTC CASSPAGDEQYF
NA TRBJ1-1 TRBD1 11 TRBV20-1 TGCAGTGCTCCACAGGGGGAGGAAGCTTTCTTT CSAPQGEEAFF
NA TRBJ1-2 NA 14 TRBV5-1 TGCGCCAGCAGCTTGGACTTAGCTAACTATGGCTACACCTTC CASSLDLANYGYTF
NA TRBJ1-1 NA 13 TRBV11-3 TGTGCCAGCAGCTTTACACTGAACACTGAAGCTTTCTTT CASSFTLNTEAFF
NA TRBJ2-1 NA 15 TRBV10-3 TGTGCCATCAGGAGTGGTAGCGGAAATAGGCATGAGCAGTTCTTC CAIRSGSGNRHEQFF
NA TRBJ1-1 TRBD1 11 TRBV2 TGTGCCAGCAACTCACAGGGGAGGGCTTTCTTT CASNSQGRAFF
few TRBJ2-5 NA 16 TRBV5-4 TGTGCCAGCAGCTTAAGGGACTTGTGGTACCAAGAGACCCAGTACTTC CASSLRDLWYQETQYF
NA TRBJ1-1 NA 15 TRBV7-9 TGTGCCAGCAGCTCCCTAGGGCCCGGGGGGACTGAAGCTTTCTTT CASSSLGPGGTEAFF
NA TRBJ2-1 TRBD1 16 TRBV11-2 TGTGCCAGCAGCTTAGAAGACAGGGGACCCTACAATGAGCAGTTCTTC CASSLEDRGPYNEQFF
NA TRBJ1-2 NA 14 TRBV5-1 TGCGCCAGCACCCCGGAAAGGGGTAACTATGGCTACACCTTC CASTPERGNYGYTF
NA TRBJ1-5 NA 13 TRBV3-1/TRBV3-2 TGTGCCAGCACCCACGGTAGCAATCAGCCCCAGCATTTT CASTHGSNQPQHF
NA TRBJ2-7 NA 15 TRBV7-2 TGTGCCAGCAGCTCCCCGGACAAGGTATCCTACGAGCAGTACTTC CASSSPDKVSYEQYF
once TRBJ2-3 TRBD2 16 TRBV11-3 TGTGCCAGCAGCCAGAGGACTAGCGGGGGACTAGATACGCAGTATTTT CASSQRTSGGLDTQYF
NA TRBJ1-5 TRBD1 16 TRBV18 TGTGCCAGCTCACCCACGACAGGGGGAGGCAATCAGCCCCAGCATTTT CASSPTTGGGNQPQHF
NA TRBJ2-3 TRBD2 16 TRBV20-1 TGCAGTGCTAGTAAGACTAGCGGGGGCCGAGGAGATACGCAGTATTTT CSASKTSGGRGDTQYF
NA TRBJ1-3 NA 15 TRBV11-2 TGTGCCAGCAGCCTGATCGGGGGCTCTGGAAACACCATATATTTT CASSLIGGSGNTIYF
few TRBJ1-2 TRBD1 17 TRBV4-1 TGCGCCAGCAGCCAAGTAGGTAGGGGGCGATTTGACTATGGCTACACCTTC CASSQVGRGRFDYGYTF
NA TRBJ2-5 TRBD2 18 TRBV7-9 TGTGCCAGCAGCCCCTGGACTAGCGGGGGCGCGGGGCGAGAGACCCAGTACTTC CASSPWTSGGAGRETQYF
NA TRBJ2-7 TRBD1 16 TRBV5-4 TGTGCCAGCGCCAACCCGTCGGCAGGGGGCCTGGGGGAGCAGTACTTC CASANPSAGGLGEQYF
NA TRBJ2-5 TRBD2 15 TRBV7-6 TGTGCCAGCAGCTCGTCGACTAGCGGGGCTGGGACCCAGTACTTC CASSSSTSGAGTQYF
once TRBJ1-4 TRBD1 18 TRBV18 TGTGCCAGCTCACCACCCGGGACAGGGGGACGGGTTAATGAAAAACTGTTTTTT CASSPPGTGGRVNEKLFF
NA TRBJ1-3 NA 16 TRBV4-2 TGTGCCAGCAGCCAAGAAGTCGCGGGAACTGGAAACACCATATATTTT CASSQEVAGTGNTIYF
NA TRBJ1-2 NA 15 TRBV28 TGTGCCAGCAGTTTAGACAGGATTACTAACTATGGCTACACCTTC CASSLDRITNYGYTF
NA TRBJ2-3 TRBD2 15 TRBV7-2 TGTGCCAGCAGCTTAGATAGCGGGGGTACAGATACGCAGTATTTT CASSLDSGGTDTQYF
once TRBJ1-1 NA 15 TRBV6-6 TGTGCCAGCAGTTACCCACAGGGAACGAACACTGAAGCTTTCTTT CASSYPQGTNTEAFF
NA TRBJ1-2 NA 12 TRBV11-2 TGTGCCAGCAGCTTAGTTGTCGGTGGCTACACCTTC CASSLVVGGYTF
NA TRBJ1-1 TRBD1 14 TRBV18 TGTGCCAGCTCACCACCTGAAGACAGGGCAGCATCTTTCTTT CASSPPEDRAASFF
once TRBJ2-1 NA 16 TRBV15 TGTGCCACCAGCAGAGCCCGGGGAAGTAATTACAATGAGCAGTTCTTC CATSRARGSNYNEQFF
NA TRBJ1-2 NA 14 TRBV5-4 TGTGCCAGCAGCTTGAGGGCAGGGTCCTATGGCTACACCTTC CASSLRAGSYGYTF
few TRBJ1-3 NA 15 TRBV5-1 TGCGCCAGCAGCTTGATGGGGCCCTCTGGAAACACCATATATTTT CASSLMGPSGNTIYF
NA TRBJ1-4 TRBD1 15 TRBV7-2 TGTGCCAGCAGCTTAGAACAGGGGGGGAATGAAAAACTGTTTTTT CASSLEQGGNEKLFF
NA TRBJ2-6 TRBD1 18 TRBV3-1/TRBV3-2 TGTGCCAGCAGCCAATGGGACAGGGTTCTATCTGGGGCCAACGTCCTGACTTTC CASSQWDRVLSGANVLTF
once TRBJ2-1 TRBD2 19 TRBV15 TGTGCCACCAGCAGAAGGCACGGGGCTAGCGGGGGGCCGTACAATGAGCAGTTCTTC CATSRRHGASGGPYNEQFF
NA TRBJ2-3 NA 12 TRBV4-2 TGTGCCAGCAGCCGTGAGACAGATACGCAGTATTTT CASSRETDTQYF
NA TRBJ1-6 NA 14 TRBV27 TGTGCCAGCAAGCCACCAAACTATAATTCACCCCTCCACTTT CASKPPNYNSPLHF
NA TRBJ2-2 NA 16 TRBV7-6 TGTGCCAGCAGCTTAGGAACGGGACAGAACACCGGGGAGCTGTTTTTT CASSLGTGQNTGELFF
few TRBJ1-2 NA 15 TRBV2 TGTGCCAGCAGGCTTCGACACGAGCCTAACTATGGCTACACCTTC CASRLRHEPNYGYTF
NA TRBJ1-1 NA 15 TRBV6-2/TRBV6-3 TGTGCCAGCAGTTACTCGAGGCAGGGGAACACTGAAGCTTTCTTT CASSYSRQGNTEAFF
NA TRBJ1-1 TRBD1 14 TRBV6-5 TGTGCCAGCAGCTCGGACAGGTCGAACACTGAAGCTTTCTTT CASSSDRSNTEAFF
NA TRBJ1-2 NA 17 TRBV25-1 TGTGCCAGCAGTGCGGACAGCAGGGGAGCCCACTACTATGGCTACACCTTC CASSADSRGAHYYGYTF
NA TRBJ1-2 NA 16 TRBV18 TGTGCCAGCTCCTCCCGGAAGGGGGAGTCTGGGTATGGCTACACCTTC CASSSRKGESGYGYTF
NA TRBJ2-3 TRBD2 17 TRBV5-4 TGTGCCAGCAGCCCCCGGGGGACTAGCGGGGGCACAGATACGCAGTATTTT CASSPRGTSGGTDTQYF